A selection of T cell receptor beta chains follows, all from one sample in a study of cytomegalovirus exposure and HLA in healthy donors. Using immunoSEQ multiplex PCR, the repertoire was profiled, and TCRdb retains in-frame clones only, with some absent. The data contain around 130,000 clones, roughly 70% of them seen just once; the ten biggest clones take up about 2.1%. Specimen: PBMCs. The receptors shown here come from a woman in her thirties or forties in good health and CMV-seropositive. The CDR3 runs from the conserved cysteine through the conserved F or W. Fields, in order: clone size, J gene, V gene, D gene, CDR3 protein, CDR3 DNA. A D gene is named only where the DNA matches it firmly. Clone size is not always given. Where it is, it says once, few, many or a class for expanded clones.

>once|TRBJ2-4|TRBV4-3|TRBD2
CASSPSAGGQIAKNIQYF
TGCGCCAGCAGCCCGAGCGCGGGAGGCCAAATAGCCAAAAACATTCAGTACTTC
>-|TRBJ1-3|TRBV18|-
CASSLQGAGNTIYF
TGTGCCAGCTCTCTCCAGGGCGCTGGAAACACCATATATTTT
>-|TRBJ2-3|TRBV29-1|-
CSVGGDKDTQYF
TGCAGCGTTGGCGGGGATAAAGATACGCAGTATTTT
>-|TRBJ1-5|TRBV11-1|TRBD1
CASSRGGEGQPQHF
TGTGCCAGCAGCCGAGGGGGCGAGGGTCAGCCCCAGCATTTT
>-|TRBJ2-3|TRBV7-2|TRBD2
CASSYRLAGGATDTQYF
TGTGCCAGCAGCTACAGACTAGCGGGGGGTGCTACAGATACGCAGTATTTT
>-|TRBJ1-4|TRBV7-9|TRBD1
CASSFGQAPNEKLFF
TGTGCCAGCAGCTTCGGACAGGCGCCTAATGAAAAACTGTTTTTT
>few|TRBJ2-7|TRBV28|-
CASTDRIYEQYF
TGTGCCAGCACCGACAGGATCTACGAGCAGTACTTC
>few|TRBJ2-1|TRBV6-5|-
CASSLDPSYNEQFF
TGTGCCAGCTCGTTAGATCCCTCCTACAATGAGCAGTTCTTC
>-|TRBJ1-3|TRBV9|-
CASSADSSGNTIYF
TGTGCCAGCAGCGCCGACAGTTCTGGAAACACCATATATTTT
>-|TRBJ1-2|TRBV18|-
CASSGDTNYGYTF
TGTGCCAGCTCAGGGGACACTAACTATGGCTACACCTTC
>-|TRBJ2-7|TRBV7-6|-
CASSLGRAGYEQYF
TGTGCCAGCAGCTTAGGTCGTGCCGGCTACGAGCAGTACTTC
>-|TRBJ1-2|TRBV5-4|TRBD1
CASSQVDRDYGYTF
TGCGCCAGCAGCCAAGTCGACAGGGACTATGGCTACACCTTC
>-|TRBJ1-2|TRBV5-4|-
CASRPRGGGYGYTF
TGTGCCAGCAGACCTCGGGGGGGCGGCTATGGCTACACCTTC
>-|TRBJ1-6|TRBV5-1|-
CASSLGADNSPLHF
TGCGCCAGCAGCTTGGGGGCAGACAATTCACCCCTCCACTTT
>-|TRBJ1-1|TRBV27|TRBD1
CASSLNPGQGARKAFF
TGTGCCAGCAGTTTAAATCCGGGACAGGGGGCGCGGAAAGCTTTCTTT
>-|TRBJ1-2|TRBV4-1|-
CASSQEMTVNYGYTF
TGCGCCAGCAGCCAAGAAATGACAGTCAACTATGGCTACACCTTC
>few|TRBJ1-1|TRBV11-3|-
CASSTGVNTEAFF
TGTGCCAGCAGCACCGGGGTGAACACTGAAGCTTTCTTT
>-|TRBJ2-1|TRBV7-9|-
CASSLGGLDNEQFF
TGTGCCAGCAGCTTAGGGGGGCTGGACAATGAGCAGTTCTTC
>-|TRBJ2-3|TRBV30|TRBD2
CAWSQRGTRRDTQYF
TGTGCCTGGAGTCAGCGGGGGACTCGGAGAGATACGCAGTATTTT
>-|TRBJ2-2|TRBV7-3|TRBD2
CASSRQRDDTGELFF
TGTGCCAGCAGTCGTCAGCGGGACGACACCGGGGAGCTGTTTTTT
>-|TRBJ1-5|TRBV7-8|-
CASSLGAGNNQPQHF
TGTGCCAGCAGCTTAGGGGCAGGGAACAATCAGCCCCAGCATTTT
>few|TRBJ2-3|TRBV9|-
CASSAVGGAMGTQYF
TGTGCCAGCAGCGCCGTCGGGGGAGCGATGGGTACGCAGTATTTT
>-|TRBJ2-1|TRBV7-2|TRBD2
CASSLRTSGEYNEQFF
TGTGCCAGCAGCCTTCGGACTAGCGGGGAGTACAATGAGCAGTTCTTC
>few|TRBJ1-6|TRBV6-5|-
CASSSRTTNYNSPLHF
TGTGCCAGCAGTTCACGCACTACCAACTATAATTCACCCCTCCACTTT
>-|TRBJ2-5|TRBV6-5|TRBD1
CASSWGTGLQETQYF
TGTGCCAGCAGTTGGGGGACAGGGCTGCAAGAGACCCAGTACTTC
>-|TRBJ2-1|TRBV28|TRBD2
CASSPMGLAGNEQFF
TGTGCCAGCAGTCCCATGGGACTAGCGGGCAATGAGCAGTTCTTC
>-|TRBJ2-7|TRBV20-1|-
CSAKTTGEQYF
TGCAGTGCTAAGACTACCGGCGAGCAGTACTTC
>-|TRBJ2-7|TRBV27|TRBD2
CASSPVAGVSYEQYF
TGTGCCAGCAGTCCAGTAGCGGGAGTATCCTACGAGCAGTACTTC
>-|TRBJ1-2|TRBV2|TRBD1
CASSYRGQDYGYTF
TGTGCCAGCAGTTACAGGGGGCAAGACTATGGCTACACCTTC
>-|TRBJ1-5|TRBV28|-
CASSLLTANQPQHF
TGTGCCAGCAGTTTATTGACAGCTAATCAGCCCCAGCATTTT
>-|TRBJ1-5|TRBV19|TRBD1
CASKALLGQGARSNQPQHF
TGTGCCAGTAAGGCTCTGTTGGGACAGGGGGCTCGAAGCAATCAGCCCCAGCATTTT
>-|TRBJ2-4|TRBV28|-
CASTPPGVNIQYF
TGTGCCAGCACCCCCCCAGGGGTAAACATTCAGTACTTC
>once|TRBJ1-1|TRBV19|TRBD1
CASSIDRQGAAAFF
TGTGCCAGTAGTATAGATCGGCAGGGGGCCGCCGCTTTCTTT
>once|TRBJ2-1|TRBV7-2|TRBD1
CASSLDRGLVSDEQFF
TGTGCCAGCAGCTTGGACAGGGGGCTCGTTAGCGATGAGCAGTTCTTC
>-|TRBJ1-5|TRBV28|-
CASSFLGDSNQPQHF
TGTGCCAGCAGTTTTTTAGGGGATAGCAATCAGCCCCAGCATTTT
>-|TRBJ2-5|TRBV27|TRBD2
CASSYSPSGQETQYF
TGTGCCAGCAGTTATTCCCCTAGCGGGCAAGAGACCCAGTACTTC
>-|TRBJ1-1|TRBV5-1|-
CASSLGGQLNTEAFF
TGCGCCAGCAGCTTGGGTGGACAGTTGAACACTGAAGCTTTCTTT
>few|TRBJ2-7|TRBV14|-
CASSKAGASKIYEQYF
TGTGCCAGCAGTAAGGCGGGGGCCTCCAAGATCTACGAGCAGTACTTC
>-|TRBJ2-2|TRBV6-4|-
CASSASETGELFF
TGTGCCAGCAGTGCTAGCGAAACCGGGGAGCTGTTTTTT
>-|TRBJ2-2|TRBV4-3|-
CASSPTANGQTGELFF
TGCGCCAGCAGCCCCACCGCGAACGGACAAACCGGGGAGCTGTTTTTT
>-|TRBJ1-1|TRBV28|TRBD1
CASSLIGQGAGYTEAFF
TGTGCCAGCAGTTTAATAGGACAGGGGGCCGGATACACTGAAGCTTTCTTT
>-|TRBJ2-3|TRBV7-6|-
CASSLVAGDADTQYF
TGTGCCAGCAGCTTAGTGGCAGGGGACGCAGATACGCAGTATTTT
>-|TRBJ2-4|TRBV6-5|-
CASRGGVWVKNIQYF
TGTGCCAGCAGAGGAGGGGTCTGGGTCAAAAACATTCAGTACTTC
>few|TRBJ1-3|TRBV11-3|-
CASSPGQREIYF
TGTGCCAGCAGCCCTGGACAGCGCGAGATATATTTT
>-|TRBJ2-3|TRBV4-3|TRBD1
CASSQDGPSRTGTQYF
TGCGCCAGCAGCCAAGATGGGCCTAGTCGGACAGGTACGCAGTATTTT
>-|TRBJ1-5|TRBV2|-
CASSGRTDSNQPQHF
TGTGCCAGCAGTGGTAGGACAGATAGCAATCAGCCCCAGCATTTT
>-|TRBJ2-5|TRBV6-5|TRBD1
CASSFDRGRETQYF
TGTGCCAGCAGTTTCGACAGGGGGAGAGAGACCCAGTACTTC
>once|TRBJ1-1|TRBV19|TRBD1
CASSSGPGQVTEAFF
TGTGCCAGTAGTTCCGGACCGGGACAGGTGACTGAAGCTTTCTTT
>-|TRBJ2-1|TRBV4-3|-
CASSQDLNQGSYNEQFF
TGCGCCAGCAGCCAAGATCTGAACCAGGGCTCCTACAATGAGCAGTTCTTC
>-|TRBJ1-1|TRBV28|-
CASSSGGAGDTEAFF
TGTGCCAGCAGTTCGGGGGGGGCTGGGGACACTGAAGCTTTCTTT
>-|TRBJ1-1|TRBV10-3|-
CAISEVAPPSAFF
TGTGCCATCAGTGAGGTGGCACCCCCGTCGGCTTTCTTT
>-|TRBJ1-2|TRBV19|TRBD1
CASSIGQGAVGYGYTF
TGTGCCAGTAGTATCGGTCAGGGGGCGGTCGGCTATGGCTACACCTTC
>-|TRBJ2-7|TRBV7-9|-
CASSLGLSPYEQYF
TGTGCCAGCAGCTTAGGCCTAAGTCCCTACGAGCAGTACTTC
>few|TRBJ2-7|TRBV5-6|TRBD2
CASSLGAGYSYEQYF
TGTGCCAGCAGCTTGGGAGCGGGATACTCCTACGAGCAGTACTTC
>few|TRBJ1-2|TRBV14|-
CASSQDLSANYGYTF
TGTGCCAGCAGCCAAGATTTATCGGCTAACTATGGCTACACCTTC